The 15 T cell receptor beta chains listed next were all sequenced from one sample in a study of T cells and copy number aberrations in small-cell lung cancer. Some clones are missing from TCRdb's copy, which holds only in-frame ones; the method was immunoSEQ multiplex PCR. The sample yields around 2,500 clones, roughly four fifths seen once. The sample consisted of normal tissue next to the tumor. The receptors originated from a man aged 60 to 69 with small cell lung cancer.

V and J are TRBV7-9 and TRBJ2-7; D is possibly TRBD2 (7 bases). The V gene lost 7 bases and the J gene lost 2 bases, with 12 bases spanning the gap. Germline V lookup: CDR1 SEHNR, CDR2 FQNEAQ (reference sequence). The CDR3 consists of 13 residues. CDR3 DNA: TGTGCCAGCATGGGGGGGGACACCTACGAGCAGTACTTC. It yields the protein CASMGGDTYEQYF. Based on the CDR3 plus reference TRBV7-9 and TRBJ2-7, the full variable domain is DTGVSQNPRHKITKRGQNVTFRCDPISEHNRLYWYRQTLGQGPEFLTYFQNEAQLEKSRLLSDRFSAERPKGSFSTLEIQRTEQGDSAMYLCASMGGDTYEQYFGPGTRLTVT.

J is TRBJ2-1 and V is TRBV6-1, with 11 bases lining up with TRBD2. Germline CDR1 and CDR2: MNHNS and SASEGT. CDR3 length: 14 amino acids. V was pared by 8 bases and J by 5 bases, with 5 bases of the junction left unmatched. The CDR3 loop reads CASRLAGNNNEQFF. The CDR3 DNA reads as TGTGCCAGCCGACTAGCGGGAAACAACAATGAGCAGTTCTTC.

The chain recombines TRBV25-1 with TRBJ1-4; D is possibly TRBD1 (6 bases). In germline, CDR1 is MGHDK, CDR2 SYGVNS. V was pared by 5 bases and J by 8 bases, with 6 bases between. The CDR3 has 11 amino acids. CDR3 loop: CASSQGEKLFF. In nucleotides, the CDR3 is TGTGCCAGCAGTCAGGGGGAAAAACTGTTTTTT.

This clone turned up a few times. CDR3 residues: CASRGVEAYGYTF. The CDR3 bases are TGTGCCAGCAGGGGGGTCGAAGCGTATGGCTACACCTTC. The rearrangement joins TRBV2 to TRBJ1-2; D might be TRBD1 (5 bases). V lost 6 bases, J lost 5 bases, and 13 bases lay in between. The CDR3 sequence is 13 residues long. Germline CDR1 reads SNHLY; CDR2 reads FYNNEI.

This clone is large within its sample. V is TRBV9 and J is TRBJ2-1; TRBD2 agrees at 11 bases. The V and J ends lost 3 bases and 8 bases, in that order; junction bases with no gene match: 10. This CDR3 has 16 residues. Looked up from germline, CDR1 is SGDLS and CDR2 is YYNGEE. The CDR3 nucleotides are TGTGCCAGCAGCGACACTAGCGGGGGTCCCATGGATGAGCAGTTCTTC. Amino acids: CASSDTSGGPMDEQFF. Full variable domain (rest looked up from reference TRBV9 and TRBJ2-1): DSGVTQTPKHLITATGQRVTLRCSPRSGDLSVYWYQQSLDQGLQFLIQYYNGEERAKGNILERFSAQQFPDLHSELNLSSLELGDSALYFCASSDTSGGPMDEQFFGPGTRLTVL.

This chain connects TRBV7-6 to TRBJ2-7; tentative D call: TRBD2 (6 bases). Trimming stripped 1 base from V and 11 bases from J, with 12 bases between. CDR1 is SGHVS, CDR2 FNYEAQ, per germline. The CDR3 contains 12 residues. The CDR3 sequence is CASSLEGGRKYF. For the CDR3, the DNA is TGTGCCAGCAGCTTAGAAGGAGGGCGGAAGTACTTC.

This CDR3 reads CAWSVLLTSGTHRDTQYF. Written as DNA, the CDR3 is TGTGCCTGGAGTGTACTTTTGACTAGCGGCACCCATAGAGATACGCAGTATTTT. The chain links TRBV30 to TRBJ2-3, with TRBD2 matching 9 bases. J gave up 5 bases and V 0 bases, and 15 bases lay outside the gene matches. Germline-derived CDR1 and CDR2 are GTSNPN and SVGIG (reference sequence). The CDR3 is 18 residues long. Variable domain in full (rest from reference TRBV30 and TRBJ2-3): SQTIHQWPATLVQPVGSPLSLECTVEGTSNPNLYWYRQAAGRGLQLLFYSVGIGQISSEVPQNLSASRPQDRQFILSSKKLLLSDSGFYLCAWSVLLTSGTHRDTQYFGPGTRLTVL.

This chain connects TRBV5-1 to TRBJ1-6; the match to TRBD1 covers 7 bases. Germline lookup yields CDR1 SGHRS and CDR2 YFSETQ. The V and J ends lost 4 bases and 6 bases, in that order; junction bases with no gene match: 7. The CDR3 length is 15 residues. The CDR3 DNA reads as TGCGCCAGCAGCACTTCGGGACAGACTAATTCACCCCTCCACTTT. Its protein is CASSTSGQTNSPLHF.

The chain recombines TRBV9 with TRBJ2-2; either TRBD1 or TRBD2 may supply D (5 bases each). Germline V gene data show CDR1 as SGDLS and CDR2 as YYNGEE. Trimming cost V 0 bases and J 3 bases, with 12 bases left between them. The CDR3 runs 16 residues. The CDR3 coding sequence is TGTGCCAGCAGCGTAGAGGGGAGCACGGACACCGGGGAGCTGTTTTTT. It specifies CASSVEGSTDTGELFF.

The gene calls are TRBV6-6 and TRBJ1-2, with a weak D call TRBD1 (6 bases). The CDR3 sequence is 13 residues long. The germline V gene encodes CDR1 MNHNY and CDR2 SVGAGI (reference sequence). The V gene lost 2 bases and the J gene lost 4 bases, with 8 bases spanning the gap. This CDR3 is CASSYQGFYGYTF. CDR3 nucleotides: TGTGCCAGCAGTTACCAGGGGTTCTATGGCTACACCTTC.

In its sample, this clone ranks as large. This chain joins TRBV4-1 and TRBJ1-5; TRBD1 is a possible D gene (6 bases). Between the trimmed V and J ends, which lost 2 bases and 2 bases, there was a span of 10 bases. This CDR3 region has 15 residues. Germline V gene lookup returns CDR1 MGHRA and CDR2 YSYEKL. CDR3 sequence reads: CASSQQGNGNQPQHF. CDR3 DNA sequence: TGCGCCAGCAGCCAACAGGGGAACGGCAATCAGCCCCAGCATTTT.

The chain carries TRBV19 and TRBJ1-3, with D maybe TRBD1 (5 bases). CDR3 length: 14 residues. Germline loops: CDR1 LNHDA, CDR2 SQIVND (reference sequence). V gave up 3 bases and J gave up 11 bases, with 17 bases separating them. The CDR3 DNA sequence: TGTGCCAGTAGTATCGGGCAGGGCGGCCGATCCATATATTTT. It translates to CASSIGQGGRSIYF.

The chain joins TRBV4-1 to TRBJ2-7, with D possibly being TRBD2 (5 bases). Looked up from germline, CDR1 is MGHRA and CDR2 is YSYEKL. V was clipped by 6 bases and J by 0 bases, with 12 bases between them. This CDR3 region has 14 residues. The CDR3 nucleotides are TGCGCCAGCAGGAAGACGGGGAGCTCCTACGAGCAGTACTTC. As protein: CASRKTGSSYEQYF.

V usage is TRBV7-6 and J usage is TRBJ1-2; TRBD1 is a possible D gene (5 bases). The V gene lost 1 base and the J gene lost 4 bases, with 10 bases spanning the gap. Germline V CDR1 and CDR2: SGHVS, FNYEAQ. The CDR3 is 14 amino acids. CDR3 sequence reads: CASSLGQGAYGYTF. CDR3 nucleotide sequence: TGTGCCAGCAGCTTAGGTCAGGGTGCCTATGGCTACACCTTC.

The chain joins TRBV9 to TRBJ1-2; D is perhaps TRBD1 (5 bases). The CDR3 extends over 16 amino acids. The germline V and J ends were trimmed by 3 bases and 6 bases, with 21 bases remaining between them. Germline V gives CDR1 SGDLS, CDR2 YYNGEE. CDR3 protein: CASSAGLMQGGHGYTF. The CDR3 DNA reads TGTGCCAGCAGCGCTGGGTTGATGCAGGGAGGTCATGGCTACACCTTC.